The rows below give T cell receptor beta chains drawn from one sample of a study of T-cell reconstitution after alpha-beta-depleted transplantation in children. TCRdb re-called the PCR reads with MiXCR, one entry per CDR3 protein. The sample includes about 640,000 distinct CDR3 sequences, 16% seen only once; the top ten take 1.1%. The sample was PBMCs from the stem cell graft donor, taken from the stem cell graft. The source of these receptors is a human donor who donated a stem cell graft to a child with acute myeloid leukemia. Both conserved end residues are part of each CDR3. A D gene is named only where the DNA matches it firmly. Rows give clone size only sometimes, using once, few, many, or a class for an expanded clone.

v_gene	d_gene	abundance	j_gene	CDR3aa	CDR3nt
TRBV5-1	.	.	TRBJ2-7	CASRNRTGSSYEQYF	TGCGCCAGCAGGAATCGGACGGGGAGCTCCTACGAGCAGTACTTC
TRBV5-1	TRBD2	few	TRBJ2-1	CASSLNPSGSYNEQFF	TGCGCCAGCAGCTTGAACCCTAGCGGCTCCTACAATGAGCAGTTCTTC
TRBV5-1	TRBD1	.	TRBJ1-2	CASSLVTMGTGKNYGYTF	TGCGCCAGCAGCTTGGTGACGATGGGGACAGGAAAAAACTATGGCTACACCTTC
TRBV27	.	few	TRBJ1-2	CASSPRDRYYGYTF	TGTGCCAGCAGTCCCCGGGACCGATACTATGGCTACACCTTC
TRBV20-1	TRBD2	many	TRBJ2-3	CSAPGTSTRPDTQYF	TGCAGTGCTCCCGGGACTAGCACCCGCCCAGATACGCAGTATTTT
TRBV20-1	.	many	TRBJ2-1	CSASRQGRYNEQFF	TGCAGTGCTAGTCGCCAGGGGAGATACAATGAGCAGTTCTTC
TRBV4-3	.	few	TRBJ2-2	CASSQDKGMYTGELFF	TGCGCCAGCAGCCAAGATAAGGGGATGTACACCGGGGAGCTGTTTTTT
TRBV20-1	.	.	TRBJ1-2	CSARHSRTTDGYTF	TGCAGTGCTAGACACAGTCGAACAACGGATGGCTACACCTTC
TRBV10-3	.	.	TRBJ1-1	CAIRGSNTEAFF	TGTGCCATCCGGGGGTCGAACACTGAAGCTTTCTTT
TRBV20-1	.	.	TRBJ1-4	CSASHGGAEALSNEKLFF	TGCAGTGCTAGTCATGGCGGGGCGGAGGCTCTCTCTAATGAAAAACTGTTTTTT
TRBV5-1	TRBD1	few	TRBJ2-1	CASGTGPNEQFF	TGCGCCAGCGGGACAGGGCCAAATGAGCAGTTCTTC
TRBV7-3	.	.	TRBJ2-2	CASSSETNTGELFF	TGTGCCAGCAGCAGCGAGACGAACACCGGGGAGCTGTTTTTT
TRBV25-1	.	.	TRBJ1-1	CASSVRGVYTEAFF	TGTGCCAGCAGCGTCCGGGGCGTCTACACTGAAGCTTTCTTT
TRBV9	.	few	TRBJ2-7	CASSVALTLGEQYF	TGTGCCAGCAGCGTAGCGCTAACCCTGGGCGAGCAGTACTTC
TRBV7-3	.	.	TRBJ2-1	CATRPGHSYNEQFF	TGTGCCACCAGGCCAGGCCATTCCTACAATGAGCAGTTCTTC
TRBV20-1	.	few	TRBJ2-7	CSVQINQGNSYEQYF	TGCAGTGTTCAGATTAACCAGGGGAACTCCTACGAGCAGTACTTC
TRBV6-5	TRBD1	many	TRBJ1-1	CASSSDRGLDEAFF	TGTGCCAGCAGCAGCGACAGGGGGCTGGATGAAGCTTTCTTT
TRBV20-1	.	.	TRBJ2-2	CSARTRRGTDPTGELFF	TGCAGTGCTAGAACCCGCCGGGGCACGGACCCCACCGGGGAGCTGTTTTTT
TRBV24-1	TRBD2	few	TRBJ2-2	CATSGRGGGRSGELFF	TGTGCCACCAGTGGCCGGGGGGGCGGAAGGTCCGGGGAGCTGTTTTTT
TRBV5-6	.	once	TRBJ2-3	CASSLGHRVVDTQYF	TGTGCCAGCAGCTTGGGACACAGGGTGGTAGATACGCAGTATTTT
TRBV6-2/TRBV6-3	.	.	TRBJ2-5	CASSSGEAQETQYF	TGTGCCAGCAGTTCCGGAGAAGCACAAGAGACCCAGTACTTC
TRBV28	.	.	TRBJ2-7	CASTSASYEQYF	TGTGCCAGCACATCAGCTTCCTACGAGCAGTACTTC
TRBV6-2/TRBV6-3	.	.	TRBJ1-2	CAAAPGQPYGYTF	TGTGCCGCCGCCCCCGGACAGCCCTATGGCTACACCTTC
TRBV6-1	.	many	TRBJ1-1	CASSEGGTEAFF	TGCGCCAGCAGTGAGGGCGGCACTGAAGCTTTCTTT
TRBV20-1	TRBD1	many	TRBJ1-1	CSARRQGMNTEAFF	TGCAGTGCGAGAAGACAGGGGATGAACACTGAAGCTTTCTTT
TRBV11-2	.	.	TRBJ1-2	CASSLKGYYGYTF	TGTGCCAGCAGCTTAAAGGGATACTATGGCTACACCTTC
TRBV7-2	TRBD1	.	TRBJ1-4	CASSPGQGRYEKLFF	TGTGCCAGCAGCCCAGGACAGGGGCGATATGAAAAACTGTTTTTT
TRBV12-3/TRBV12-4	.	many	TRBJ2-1	CASSLEARSYNEQFF	TGTGCCAGCAGTTTGGAGGCGCGATCCTACAATGAGCAGTTCTTC
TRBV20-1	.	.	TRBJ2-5	CSAGAGLQETQYF	TGCAGTGCTGGGGCGGGACTCCAAGAGACCCAGTACTTC
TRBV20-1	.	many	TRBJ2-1	CSASNPKGGYNEQFF	TGCAGTGCTAGCAACCCCAAGGGCGGGTACAATGAGCAGTTCTTC
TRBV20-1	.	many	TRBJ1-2	CSARDDRTGYTF	TGCAGTGCTAGAGATGACAGGACTGGCTACACCTTC
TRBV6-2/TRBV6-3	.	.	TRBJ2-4	CASSPRWSNIQYF	TGTGCCAGCAGCCCCAGATGGTCGAACATTCAGTACTTC
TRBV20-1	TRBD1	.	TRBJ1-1	CSAPDRREPAGTEAFF	TGCAGTGCCCCGGACAGGCGGGAGCCTGCGGGCACTGAAGCTTTCTTT
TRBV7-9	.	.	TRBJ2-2	CASSAFGPGTGELFF	TGTGCCAGCAGCGCGTTCGGGCCGGGGACCGGGGAGCTGTTTTTT
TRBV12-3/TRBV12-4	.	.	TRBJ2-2	CASSPHQGTRPLFF	TGTGCCAGCAGTCCGCACCAGGGCACGCGCCCGCTGTTTTTT
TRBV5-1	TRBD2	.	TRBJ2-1	CASSFRTSGGGRVNNEQFF	TGCGCCAGCAGCTTCCGGACTAGCGGGGGGGGCCGGGTAAACAATGAGCAGTTCTTC
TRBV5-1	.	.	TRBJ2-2	CASSSGGQLTGELFF	TGCGCCAGCAGCTCGGGGGGACAGCTAACCGGGGAGCTGTTTTTT
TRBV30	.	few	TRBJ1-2	CAWSVSAAGGYTF	TGTGCCTGGAGTGTATCGGCTGCGGGTGGCTACACCTTC
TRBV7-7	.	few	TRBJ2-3	CASSVSGSTDTQYF	TGTGCCAGCAGCGTTTCCGGGAGCACAGATACGCAGTATTTT
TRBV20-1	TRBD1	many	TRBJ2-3	CSAPGQVGTDTQYF	TGCAGTGCCCCGGGACAGGTGGGCACAGATACGCAGTATTTT
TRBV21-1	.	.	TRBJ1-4	CASSKLGGLMKKLFF	TGTGCCAGCAGCAAACTAGGCGGGCTAATGAAAAAACTGTTTTTT
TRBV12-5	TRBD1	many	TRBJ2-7	CASGDRVVGYF	TGTGCTAGTGGTGACAGGGTCGTCGGGTACTTC
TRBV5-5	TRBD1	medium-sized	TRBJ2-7	CASSLEDRGLIEQYF	TGTGCCAGCAGCTTGGAGGACAGGGGTTTGATCGAGCAGTACTTC
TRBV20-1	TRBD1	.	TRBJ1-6	CSATDRGGNSPLHF	TGCAGTGCTACCGACAGGGGAGGTAATTCACCCCTCCACTTT
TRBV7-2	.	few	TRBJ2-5	CASSLAGYTQYF	TGTGCCAGCAGCTTAGCGGGTTATACCCAGTACTTC
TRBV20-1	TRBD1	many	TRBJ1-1	CSARNPGQVLNTEAFF	TGCAGTGCTAGGAATCCGGGACAGGTACTGAACACTGAAGCTTTCTTT
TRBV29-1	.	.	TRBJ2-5	CSVVEGGHETQYF	TGCAGCGTTGTCGAGGGGGGGCATGAGACCCAGTACTTC